A single sample is the source of the 24 T cell receptor beta chains below, sequenced in a study of blood T cell repertoires in COVID-19. TCRdb keeps only in-frame clones here, not all; method: immunoSEQ multiplex PCR. The sample lists fewer than 300,000 clones; roughly nine tenths were seen once. Material: peripheral blood. The source of these receptors is a woman in her thirties with COVID-19, enrolled during active disease.

This clone turned up a few times. The chain combines TRBV29-1 with TRBJ1-1; possibly TRBD1 for D (6 bases). In germline, CDR1 is SQVTM, CDR2 ANQGSEA. V was clipped by 4 bases and J by 1 base, with 16 bases between them. The CDR3 extends over 15 amino acids. The CDR3 nucleotides read TGCAGCGTTGCGGGGACGGACAGTTCGAACACTGAAGCTTTCTTT. It encodes CSVAGTDSSNTEAFF.

This chain joins TRBV5-1 and TRBJ1-4; TRBD1 aligns across 12 bases. The germline V gene has CDR1 SGHRS and CDR2 YFSETQ. This CDR3 has 15 residues. V shed 4 bases, J shed 12 bases, and the junction held 10 bases outside the gene matches. CDR3 residues: CASSAAGTGGEELFF. CDR3 coding DNA: TGCGCCAGCAGCGCAGCCGGGACAGGGGGCGAGGAACTGTTTTTT.

V usage is TRBV5-4 and J usage is TRBJ2-7, with 9 bases fitting TRBD1. This CDR3 has 15 amino acids. The J segment lost 2 bases and the V segment lost 3 bases, leaving 6 bases of the junction unmatched. In germline, CDR1 is SGHNT, CDR2 YYREEE (reference sequence). This chain's CDR3 is CASSSPGQGPYEQYF. CDR3 sequence (DNA): TGTGCCAGCAGCTCACCGGGACAGGGACCCTACGAGCAGTACTTC.

This clone was detected only once. The rearrangement joins TRBV12-3 or TRBV12-4 to TRBJ2-1; TRBD1 aligns across 7 bases. The V gene end was trimmed by 5 bases and the J gene end by 8 bases; junction bases not matched to a gene: 3. This CDR3 is built from 12 residues. CDR3 sequence (DNA): TGTGCCAGCAGTAAGGGGGCGGATGAGCAGTTCTTC. Its translation: CASSKGADEQFF.

This sequence joins TRBV27 and TRBJ2-7, with no clear D. CDR3 length equals 16 residues. With 5 bases removed from V and 1 base from J, the gap between germline ends came to 18 bases. Germline lookup yields CDR1 MNHEY and CDR2 SMNVEV (reference sequence). CDR3 loop: CASSPRMASASYEQYF. The CDR3 DNA follows: TGTGCCAGCAGTCCTAGGATGGCGTCAGCGTCCTACGAGCAGTACTTC.

The genes are TRBV19 and TRBJ1-5; no clear D gene. V was cut by 6 bases and J by 2 bases, with 8 bases left in between. The CDR3 sequence is 13 residues long. The germline V gene has CDR1 LNHDA and CDR2 SQIVND (reference sequence). The CDR3 DNA reads TGTGCCAGTAGCGTCGAGGGCAATCAGCCCCAGCATTTT. As protein: CASSVEGNQPQHF.

This chain connects TRBV9 to TRBJ1-2; D might be TRBD1 (6 bases). Between the trimmed V and J ends, which lost 4 bases and 2 bases, there was a span of 9 bases. The CDR3 runs 13 residues. CDR1 and CDR2 (germline): SGDLS, YYNGEE. The CDR3 DNA reads TGTGCCAGCAGCTTCACAGGGAACTATGGCTACACCTTC. Amino acid sequence: CASSFTGNYGYTF.

This clone was detected once. The chain couples TRBV6-6 to TRBJ1-6; D is perhaps TRBD1 (5 bases). Germline loops: CDR1 MNHNY, CDR2 SVGAGI (reference sequence). V was pared by 6 bases and J by 5 bases, with 8 bases between. CDR3 length: 13 residues. In DNA, the CDR3 is TGTGCCAGCAGGGCAGGGAATAATTCACCCCTCCACTTT. This codes for CASRAGNNSPLHF.

The V gene is TRBV11-1, the J gene TRBJ1-2; tentative D call: TRBD1 (6 bases). Trimming shortened V by 5 bases and J by 4 bases, and 14 bases separated the two germline ends. Germline CDR1 is SGHAT and CDR2 is FQDESV (reference sequence). The CDR3 consists of 14 residues. The CDR3 protein is CASSRTGQLYGYTF. The CDR3 coding sequence is TGTGCCAGCAGCAGAACCGGACAGCTCTATGGCTACACCTTC.

This chain joins TRBV7-6 and TRBJ1-2, with TRBD1 matching over 8 bases. Germline trimming cut 5 bases from V and 4 bases from J; bases unmatched to any gene: 9. The CDR3 extends over 15 amino acids. The germline V gene encodes CDR1 SGHVS and CDR2 FNYEAQ. In DNA, the CDR3 is TGTGCCAGCAGCGACCCCCGACAGGGGATCTATGGCTACACCTTC. It encodes CASSDPRQGIYGYTF.

The chain carries TRBV29-1 and TRBJ2-7; weak D call: TRBD2 (5 bases). Germline CDR1 reads SQVTM; CDR2 reads ANQGSEA. The CDR3 has 13 amino acids. V was clipped by 1 base and J by 3 bases, with 10 bases between them. As DNA, the CDR3 is TGCAGCGTTGAAGCGGGGAGTCGCTACGAGCAGTACTTC. Translating gives CSVEAGSRYEQYF.

CDR3 sequence reads: CASSQDLTAGANEKLFF. DNA for the CDR3: TGTGCCAGCAGCCAAGATCTGACGGCAGGGGCTAATGAAAAACTGTTTTTT. V and J are TRBV4-2 and TRBJ1-4; perhaps TRBD1 as D (6 bases). The germline V and J ends were trimmed by 0 bases and 3 bases, with 14 bases remaining between them. Germline CDR1 LGHNA, CDR2 YNFKEQ. The CDR3 runs 17 residues.

The chain has TRBV4-1 and TRBJ1-5; 8 positions match TRBD1. The junction had 7 bases not matched to a gene; V was cut back by 0 bases and J by 6 bases. The CDR3 is made up of 16 amino acids. Germline V gives CDR1 MGHRA, CDR2 YSYEKL. As DNA, the CDR3 is TGCGCCAGCAGCCAAGACGCAGGGGGCTGGTTTCAGCCCCAGCATTTT. It is translated as CASSQDAGGWFQPQHF.

The chain uses TRBV24-1 and TRBJ2-2, with D possibly TRBD1 on 7 matching bases. Germline V gene lookup returns CDR1 KGHDR and CDR2 SFDVKD. This CDR3 is built from 15 residues. Trimming stripped 5 bases from V and 6 bases from J, with 15 bases between. The CDR3 coding sequence is TGTGCCACCAGTGTCGCCAGGGGGGTTGCCGGGGAGCTGTTTTTT. Translation: CATSVARGVAGELFF.

The chain employs TRBV7-8 and TRBJ2-7; maybe TRBD2 (5 bases). Trimming stripped 4 bases from V and 3 bases from J, with 13 bases between. There are 14 residues in the CDR3. Germline V lookup: CDR1 SGHVS, CDR2 FQNEAQ. The CDR3 reads CASSYRSGLYEQYF. The CDR3 DNA reads as TGTGCCAGCAGCTACCGCAGCGGACTCTACGAGCAGTACTTC.

The chain combines TRBV27 with TRBJ2-7; 8 nucleotides line up with TRBD1. V was clipped by 10 bases and J by 4 bases; unmatched bases: 15. The CDR3 loop spans 15 amino acids. Germline V gene data show CDR1 as MNHEY and CDR2 as SMNVEV (reference sequence). CDR3 region: CATRGVTGDVYEQYF. CDR3 in DNA: TGTGCCACTAGAGGGGTGACAGGGGATGTGTACGAGCAGTACTTC.

This chain joins TRBV11-2 and TRBJ2-1; 7 nucleotides match TRBD2. This CDR3 is built from 15 residues. The germline V gene has CDR1 SGHAT and CDR2 FQNNGV. Losses at the gene ends were 7 bases for V and 4 bases for J; bases not matched to a gene: 10. Here the CDR3 reads CASTLIYGGYNEQFF. CDR3 in DNA: TGTGCCAGCACTCTCATCTACGGGGGGTACAATGAGCAGTTCTTC.

The rearrangement links TRBV2 to TRBJ2-1, with D hard to call. The CDR3 loop spans 12 amino acids. With 2 bases removed from V and 7 bases from J, the gap between germline ends came to 6 bases. Germline V gene lookup returns CDR1 SNHLY and CDR2 FYNNEI. Here the CDR3 reads CASSEFANEQFF. CDR3 in DNA: TGTGCCAGCAGTGAATTTGCGAATGAGCAGTTCTTC.

CDR3 nucleotides: TGTGCAAGTCGCCGGGACAGGGTCTACGAGCAGTACTTC. Its translation: CASRRDRVYEQYF. This chain joins TRBV12-2 and TRBJ2-7; TRBD1 was called by the table and not checked on the DNA. TRBV12-2 is a documented pseudogene. The CDR3 is 13 amino acids.

There are a few counts of this clone. The chain employs TRBV19 and TRBJ1-6; D remains ambiguous. Germline CDR1 is LNHDA and CDR2 is SQIVND (reference sequence). The CDR3 totals 12 residues. Trimming left V 5 bases short and J 11 bases short, with 10 bases between. The CDR3 reads CASSAGLAPLHF. CDR3 nucleotide sequence: TGTGCCAGTAGTGCAGGACTGGCACCCCTCCACTTT.

This chain connects TRBV27 to TRBJ2-7; TRBD1 aligns across 8 bases. The germline V gene has CDR1 MNHEY and CDR2 SMNVEV (reference sequence). With V trimmed by 8 bases and J by 1 base, 4 bases remained unmatched. The CDR3 is 13 residues long. The CDR3 sequence: CASGDRGSYEQYF. DNA of the CDR3: TGTGCCAGCGGAGACAGGGGTTCCTACGAGCAGTACTTC.

The chain recombines TRBV3-1 (or the pseudogene TRBV3-2) with TRBJ2-7, with 15 bases identical to TRBD2. V trimming: 3 bases; J trimming: 4 bases; junction bases outside the gene matches: 7. Germline V gene sequence: CDR1 LGHDT, CDR2 YNNKEL (reference sequence). The CDR3 totals 17 residues. The CDR3, as DNA: TGTGCCAGCAGCCATCACGGACTAGCGGGGGGGGAGTACGAGCAGTACTTC. As protein: CASSHHGLAGGEYEQYF.

The gene calls are TRBV4-1 and TRBJ1-4, with TRBD1 as a possible D gene (5 bases). CDR3 length: 15 residues. Germline CDR1 and CDR2: MGHRA and YSYEKL. Trimming removed 4 bases at V and 2 bases at J, with 11 bases between. The CDR3 sequence: CASSLRGTTNEKLFF. Here the CDR3 DNA reads TGCGCCAGCAGCCTCCGGGGGACCACTAATGAAAAACTGTTTTTT.

This chain connects TRBV4-1 to TRBJ1-2; perhaps TRBD1 as D (5 bases). This CDR3 region has 15 residues. Trimming shortened V by 0 bases and J by 5 bases, and 13 bases separated the two germline ends. The germline V gene encodes CDR1 MGHRA and CDR2 YSYEKL. The CDR3 sequence: CASSQDIQGGYGYTF. The DNA of the CDR3 is TGCGCCAGCAGCCAAGATATCCAGGGAGGGTATGGCTACACCTTC.